The rows below give T cell receptor beta chains drawn from one sample of a study of OX40 agonist ivuxolimab in advanced cancers. Here immunoSEQ multiplex PCR was the method, and the copy in TCRdb shows in-frame clones only, minus some. The profile shows some 91,000 clones, about 89% of them singletons. Sequenced here: CD4+ or CD8+ T cells sorted from blood, sampled in a trial of the OX40 agonist ivuxolimab. These receptors were taken from an adult with an advanced solid tumor such as melanoma, head and neck, liver or kidney cancer. The CDR3 runs from the conserved cysteine through the conserved F or W. The D gene is left open where the match is weak. The size of a clone is reported for some rows only, either as once, few or many, or as a class for expanded clones.

cdr3_aa cdr3_nt d_call j_call v_call clone_size
CASSQSALVRCGDSRAYEQYF TGCGCCAGCAGTCAGTCGGCCTTAGTTCGGTGTGGGGACTCGCGGGCCTACGAGCAGTACTTC NA TRBJ2-7 TRBV23-1 NA
CAWSVREQGGGYTF TGTGCCTGGAGTGTACGCGAACAGGGGGGAGGCTACACCTTC TRBD1 TRBJ1-2 TRBV30 NA
CASRETNNAGSGNTIYF TGTGCCAGCAGGGAAACAAATAATGCGGGGTCCGGAAACACCATATATTTT NA TRBJ1-3 TRBV2 NA
CASSLEGSSGNTIYF TGTGCCAGCAGCTTAGAAGGCAGCTCTGGAAACACCATATATTTT NA TRBJ1-3 TRBV11-3 NA
CASSLGALSYGYTF TGTGCCAGCAGTTTAGGGGCCTTAAGCTATGGCTACACCTTC NA TRBJ1-2 TRBV28 NA
CAISEGAKGVLSGNEQYF TGTGCCATCAGTGAAGGGGCTAAAGGGGTCTTAAGCGGGAACGAGCAGTACTTC TRBD2 TRBJ2-7 TRBV10-3 NA
CASSPNRDTYGYTF TGCGCCAGCAGCCCGAACAGGGATACCTATGGCTACACCTTC NA TRBJ1-2 TRBV4-3 NA
CASSIEGTAVYNEQFF TGTGCCAGTAGTATAGAGGGGACAGCAGTCTACAATGAGCAGTTCTTC TRBD1 TRBJ2-1 TRBV19 NA
CASSVSTGYGYTF TGTGCCAGCAGTGTATCCACCGGCTATGGCTACACCTTC NA TRBJ1-2 TRBV6-1 NA
CASSPQVLSYEQYF TGTGCCAGCAGTCCCCAAGTCCTCTCCTACGAGCAGTACTTC NA TRBJ2-7 TRBV27 NA
CASIRDRNEKLFF TGTGCCAGCATCCGGGACCGAAATGAAAAACTGTTTTTT NA TRBJ1-4 TRBV2 NA
CASSAGTGVFGYTF TGTGCCAGCAGCGCCGGGACAGGGGTTTTTGGCTACACCTTC TRBD1 TRBJ1-2 TRBV9 NA
CASSRRQGGNEQFF TGTGCCAGCAGCCGCCGACAGGGTGGCAATGAGCAGTTCTTC TRBD1 TRBJ2-1 TRBV14 once
CAISESGQGEQIF TGTGCCATCAGTGAGTCTGGGCAGGGTGAGCAGATTTTT NA TRBJ2-2 TRBV10-3 NA
CASSTLLGQVTQYF TGTGCCAGCAGCACCCTCCTCGGGCAGGTAACCCAGTACTTC NA TRBJ2-5 TRBV11-2 NA
CASSWGRANTEAFF TGTGCCAGCAGTTGGGGTCGGGCGAACACTGAAGCTTTCTTT NA TRBJ1-1 TRBV5-5 few
CASTPSRVRNTQYF TGTGCCAGCACCCCGTCACGGGTGAGGAATACGCAGTATTTT NA TRBJ2-3 TRBV27 NA
CASSLGSQISGANVLTF TGTGCCAGCAGTTTAGGTTCCCAGATCTCTGGGGCCAACGTCCTGACTTTC NA TRBJ2-6 TRBV28 NA
CASSSWSGDETQYF TGTGCCAGCAGCTCATGGAGCGGGGACGAGACCCAGTACTTC TRBD2 TRBJ2-5 TRBV7-9 few
CASSRQGVTQYF TGTGCCAGCAGTCGACAAGGAGTGACCCAGTACTTC NA TRBJ2-5 TRBV2 NA
CASSPDGTKFNYGYTF TGTGCCAGCAGCCCGGACGGGACGAAATTTAACTATGGCTACACCTTC NA TRBJ1-2 TRBV28 NA
CASSPNLNEQFF TGTGCCAGCAGCCCGAACCTCAATGAGCAGTTCTTC NA TRBJ2-1 TRBV6-5 NA
CASSSMDRPPYEQYF TGTGCCAGCAGTTCGATGGACAGGCCTCCCTACGAGCAGTACTTC TRBD1 TRBJ2-7 TRBV28 NA
CASSIPGMIGFNTEAFF TGTGCCAGTAGTATCCCGGGGATGATAGGTTTTAACACTGAAGCTTTCTTT NA TRBJ1-1 TRBV19 NA
CASRMLAGKETQYF TGTGCCAGCAGAATGCTAGCGGGAAAGGAGACCCAGTACTTC TRBD2 TRBJ2-5 TRBV27 NA
CASSSITGNQPQHF TGTGCCAGCAGTTCGATTACGGGCAATCAGCCCCAGCATTTT NA TRBJ1-5 TRBV28 NA
CASRHVTVAYGYTF TGTGCCAGCAGACACGTGACGGTCGCCTATGGCTACACCTTC NA TRBJ1-2 TRBV5-4 few
CASSKKLYGYTF TGTGCCAGTAGTAAAAAACTCTATGGCTACACCTTC NA TRBJ1-2 TRBV19 NA
CASSDPDREVMATNEKLFF TGTGCCAGCAGCGACCCGGACAGGGAAGTGATGGCAACTAATGAAAAACTGTTTTTT TRBD1 TRBJ1-4 TRBV5-8 NA
CASSGQGGWETQYF TGTGCCAGCAGTGGACAGGGGGGATGGGAGACCCAGTACTTC TRBD1 TRBJ2-5 TRBV2 NA
CASNYRDPTDTQYF TGTGCCAGCAACTACAGGGACCCCACAGATACGCAGTATTTT NA TRBJ2-3 TRBV9 NA
CASSFLSYNSPLHF TGTGCCAGCAGTTTCCTCTCCTATAATTCACCCCTCCACTTT NA TRBJ1-6 TRBV27 NA
CASTTSNQPQHF TGTGCCAGCACCACCAGCAATCAGCCCCAGCATTTT NA TRBJ1-5 TRBV27 NA
CASSLTGGQISYEQYF TGTGCCAGCAGCCTAACGGGAGGACAGATCTCCTACGAGCAGTACTTC NA TRBJ2-7 TRBV7-6 NA
CASSPTGVGETQYF TGTGCCAGCAGCCCAACAGGAGTGGGTGAGACCCAGTACTTC NA TRBJ2-5 TRBV7-9 NA
CASSGYTEAFF TGTGCCAGCAGTGGGTACACTGAAGCTTTCTTT NA TRBJ1-1 TRBV27 once
CATSRETPGNIQYF TGTGCCACCAGCAGAGAGACCCCGGGAAACATTCAGTACTTC NA TRBJ2-4 TRBV15 NA
CASSVAGQGRGGATEAFF TGTGCCAGCAGCGTAGCGGGACAGGGACGTGGGGGTGCCACTGAAGCTTTCTTT TRBD1 TRBJ1-1 TRBV9 NA
CASSPAETQYF TGTGCCAGCAGCCCCGCGGAGACCCAGTACTTC NA TRBJ2-5 TRBV11-2 NA
CASSLGGRAYEQYF TGCGCCAGCAGCTTGGGGGGACGAGCCTACGAGCAGTACTTC NA TRBJ2-7 TRBV5-1 NA
CASSPKLGNTEAFF TGTGCCAGCAGCCCGAAACTCGGGAACACTGAAGCTTTCTTT NA TRBJ1-1 TRBV9 NA
CASNLAGVVYEQFF TGTGCCAGCAACCTAGCGGGAGTAGTTTATGAGCAGTTCTTC TRBD2 TRBJ2-1 TRBV28 NA
CASSLVANTEAFF TGTGCCAGCAGCTTAGTGGCGAACACTGAAGCTTTCTTT NA TRBJ1-1 TRBV11-3 NA
CASRARELLGQPQHF TGTGCCAGCAGGGCCCGGGAGCTACTCGGTCAGCCCCAGCATTTT NA TRBJ1-5 TRBV2 few
CASWGGGGYTF TGTGCCAGCTGGGGGGGTGGTGGCTACACCTTC NA TRBJ1-2 TRBV2 few
CASSLAVTSGSSDTQYF TGCGCCAGCAGCTTGGCCGTGACTAGCGGGAGCTCAGATACGCAGTATTTT TRBD2 TRBJ2-3 TRBV5-1 few
CASSQDLLGGYTF TGCGCCAGCAGCCAAGATCTACTGGGCGGCTACACCTTC NA TRBJ1-2 TRBV4-1 NA
CAWRRANYGYTF TGTGCCTGGAGAAGGGCTAACTATGGCTACACCTTC NA TRBJ1-2 TRBV30 NA
CATSVTGSRYGYTF TGTGCCACCAGCGTGACAGGGTCTAGGTATGGCTACACCTTC TRBD1 TRBJ1-2 TRBV15 NA
CAISAYREETQYF TGTGCCATCAGTGCTTACAGGGAAGAGACCCAGTACTTC NA TRBJ2-5 TRBV10-3 NA
CASSLQLAVGETQYF TGTGCCAGCAGCTTACAACTAGCAGTTGGTGAGACCCAGTACTTC NA TRBJ2-5 TRBV11-2 NA
CASRVDRGSYNEQFF TGTGCCAGCAGAGTAGACAGGGGCTCCTACAATGAGCAGTTCTTC TRBD1 TRBJ2-1 TRBV6-5 once
CAISDLKGQSMNTEAFF TGTGCCATCAGTGATTTGAAGGGGCAGTCCATGAACACTGAAGCTTTCTTT NA TRBJ1-1 TRBV10-3 NA
CASSLSGAAEKLFF TGTGCCAGCAGTTTATCAGGGGCGGCTGAAAAACTGTTTTTT NA TRBJ1-4 TRBV27 NA
CASSRGLFNEKLFF TGTGCCAGCAGCAGGGGACTGTTTAATGAAAAACTGTTTTTT NA TRBJ1-4 TRBV7-8 NA
CASSQDLPDTQYF TGTGCCAGCAGCCAAGATCTTCCAGATACGCAGTATTTT NA TRBJ2-3 TRBV14 NA
CASREDRVNTEAFF TGTGCCAGCAGGGAGGACAGGGTGAACACTGAAGCTTTCTTT TRBD1 TRBJ1-1 TRBV6-5 NA
CASSEAGRINYGYTF TGTGCCAGCAGTGAAGCGGGACGGATAAACTATGGCTACACCTTC NA TRBJ1-2 TRBV2 NA
CASSPNVGDNEQFF TGTGCCAGCAGTCCCAACGTGGGGGACAATGAGCAGTTCTTC NA TRBJ2-1 TRBV2 NA